Listed below are T cell receptor beta chains from one sample, sequenced in a study of T cells after yellow fever vaccination. TCRdb called the 5' RACE reads again in MiXCR, with one record for every CDR3 protein. This table holds about 300,000 distinct CDR3 sequences, 8.7% found once. This sample comprised CD4+ T cells sorted from PBMCs, obtained 5 days after the yellow fever booster vaccination. The receptor set was obtained from a man aged 18-30 years who received the YFV17D yellow fever vaccine. Each CDR3 is given with its conserved first and last residue. The D gene is left open where the match is weak. Only some rows state a clone size, as once, few, many or a class for expanded clones.

abundance | j_gene | v_gene | d_gene | CDR3nt | CDR3aa
. | TRBJ1-5 | TRBV7-2 | . | TGTGCCAGCAGCCTTATTGGGACCCCCTGGGGGCCTAATCAGCCCCAGCATTTT | CASSLIGTPWGPNQPQHF
few | TRBJ1-1 | TRBV12-3/TRBV12-4 | . | TGTGCCAGCAGTTTAAGGACCCGGACTGAAGCTTTCTTT | CASSLRTRTEAFF
few | TRBJ2-5 | TRBV7-3 | TRBD2 | TGTGCCAGCAGCTTAACGAGCGGGGAAAGGGGGACCCAGTACTTC | CASSLTSGERGTQYF
. | TRBJ2-7 | TRBV10-3 | TRBD1 | TGTGCCATCAGTGAAGGACAGGGCTACGAGCAGTACTTC | CAISEGQGYEQYF
few | TRBJ1-4 | TRBV27 | TRBD1 | TGTGCCAGCAGTTTATGGGGAAACAGGGGCCTTGAAAAACTGTTTTTT | CASSLWGNRGLEKLFF
. | TRBJ2-6 | TRBV6-2/TRBV6-3 | TRBD1 | TGTGCCAGCAGTTACGAGACAGGGTCCGGGGCCAACGTCCTGACTTTC | CASSYETGSGANVLTF
. | TRBJ1-2 | TRBV4-1 | . | TGCGCCAGCAGCCAATCAGGACCCCGCAGGGGCTACACCTTC | CASSQSGPRRGYTF
. | TRBJ1-5 | TRBV2 | . | TGTGCCAGCAGTGAAAATATACCCGGTAGCAATCAGCCCCAGCATTTT | CASSENIPGSNQPQHF
few | TRBJ1-5 | TRBV5-8 | . | TGTGCCAGCGGGGGATGGGGACTCAATCAGCCCCAGCATTTT | CASGGWGLNQPQHF
few | TRBJ2-7 | TRBV18 | TRBD1 | TGTGCCAGCTCACCATCCCAGGGGGTTGAGCGGTACTTC | CASSPSQGVERYF
few | TRBJ2-1 | TRBV28 | TRBD1 | TGTGCCAGCAGTCATGCCGGGACAGGGGGCAATGAGCAGTTCTTC | CASSHAGTGGNEQFF
. | TRBJ2-1 | TRBV3-1 | . | TGTGCCAGCAGCACGGTCCCGGACGGTGAGCAGTTCTTC | CASSTVPDGEQFF
many | TRBJ1-6 | TRBV12-3/TRBV12-4 | . | TGTGCCAGCAGTTTTAGTAGGAGTTCACCCCTCCACTTT | CASSFSRSSPLHF
many | TRBJ1-1 | TRBV10-3 | TRBD1 | TGTGCCATCAGTTGGGACAGGGAAAACACTGAAGCTTTCTTT | CAISWDRENTEAFF
few | TRBJ2-1 | TRBV5-1 | . | TGCGCCAGCAGCTTGAGTAGCGCGGGCTACAATGAGCAGTTCTTC | CASSLSSAGYNEQFF
few | TRBJ1-1 | TRBV6-5 | . | TGTGCCACCCACAGACAACTTTACCCTGAAGCTTTCTTT | CATHRQLYPEAFF
many | TRBJ2-1 | TRBV7-9 | . | TGTGCCAGCAGCTTAGCCTGGGAGGTGAATGAGCAGTTCTTC | CASSLAWEVNEQFF
few | TRBJ1-6 | TRBV15 | . | TGTGCCACCAGCAGAGCGGGGGCGAATTCACCCCTCCACTTT | CATSRAGANSPLHF
. | TRBJ2-2 | TRBV7-2 | . | TGTGCCAGCAGCTTAGTTGGGCCTCCCGGGGAGCTGTTTTTT | CASSLVGPPGELFF
many | TRBJ1-5 | TRBV12-3/TRBV12-4 | TRBD1 | TGTGCCACCTCCGGGACAGTAAGCCAGCCCCAGCATTTT | CATSGTVSQPQHF
few | TRBJ2-5 | TRBV6-2/TRBV6-3 | . | TGTGCCAGCAGTTACCGCGGGACGGTCCAAGAGACCCAGTACTTC | CASSYRGTVQETQYF
. | TRBJ2-3 | TRBV6-5 | TRBD2 | TGTGCCAGCAGTAAAAAACCGGGGGGGCGAATTACAGATACGCAGTATTTT | CASSKKPGGRITDTQYF
many | TRBJ2-3 | TRBV4-1 | . | TGCGCCAGCAGCCAACTGGGGGCTAGAACAGATACGCAGTATTTT | CASSQLGARTDTQYF
few | TRBJ2-7 | TRBV7-2 | TRBD2 | TGTGCCAGCACCATAGCGGGGGGGAGCTCCTACGAGCAGTACTTC | CASTIAGGSSYEQYF
many | TRBJ2-3 | TRBV15 | . | TGTGCCACCAGCAGAGATAAGACAGATACGCAGTATTTT | CATSRDKTDTQYF
. | TRBJ2-1 | TRBV6-2/TRBV6-3 | . | TGTGCCAGCAGCCAGACCAATGAGCAGTTCTTC | CASSQTNEQFF
few | TRBJ2-1 | TRBV6-6 | TRBD1 | TGTGCCAGCAGCCGCCCGGAGACAGGGGGCAATGAGCAGTTCTTC | CASSRPETGGNEQFF
many | TRBJ2-3 | TRBV5-1 | . | TGCGCCAGCAGCCCGACTAGTAACGCAGATACGCAGTATTTT | CASSPTSNADTQYF
many | TRBJ2-7 | TRBV5-1 | . | TGCGCCAGCAGCTTGGAGGCAGGGAATAGCTACGAGCAGTACTTC | CASSLEAGNSYEQYF
few | TRBJ2-7 | TRBV19 | . | TGTGCCAGTAGTATAAACAGGAGATCCTACGAGCAGTACTTC | CASSINRRSYEQYF
. | TRBJ2-3 | TRBV18 | . | TGTGCCAGCGCCTTCTCTAGCACAGATACGCAGTATTTT | CASAFSSTDTQYF
. | TRBJ2-3 | TRBV20-1 | . | TGCAGTGCTAGAGGGACTAGCACAGATACGCAGTATTTT | CSARGTSTDTQYF
many | TRBJ2-1 | TRBV7-9 | TRBD2 | TGTGCCAGCAATAGCGGGGGCACCTACAATGAGCAGTTCTTC | CASNSGGTYNEQFF
few | TRBJ2-3 | TRBV15 | . | TGTGCCACCAGCAGCTGGGTGGAGGCGCAAGATACGCAGTATTTT | CATSSWVEAQDTQYF
. | TRBJ2-7 | TRBV6-2/TRBV6-3 | . | TGTGCCAGCAGCTTACGAGACAGTCCATCCTACGAGCAGTACTTC | CASSLRDSPSYEQYF
. | TRBJ2-3 | TRBV7-3 | TRBD1 | TGTGCCAGCAGTCCCAGACAGGGGGAGAATACGCAGTATTTT | CASSPRQGENTQYF
few | TRBJ1-1 | TRBV18 | TRBD1 | TGTGCCAGCTCCCAAGGGACAGACAACACTGAAGCTTTCTTT | CASSQGTDNTEAFF
. | TRBJ1-3 | TRBV4-3 | . | TGCGCCAGCAGCCAAGATTCCCGACAGCTTGGAAACACCATATATTTT | CASSQDSRQLGNTIYF
. | TRBJ2-5 | TRBV6-6 | . | TGTGCCAGCAGTTGGACAGAGAGGGAGACCCAGTACTTC | CASSWTERETQYF
few | TRBJ1-4 | TRBV7-3 | . | TGTGTCAGCAGCTTAACTTCGGGAGGGAGTGAACTGTTTTTT | CVSSLTSGGSELFF
few | TRBJ2-2 | TRBV6-2/TRBV6-3 | . | TGTGCCAGCAGTTATTACCGACAGAGCCTTTCTAGGGGGGCGAACACCGGGGAGCTGTTTTTT | CASSYYRQSLSRGANTGELFF